This T cell receptor (beta chain) emerged from a study of cytomegalovirus exposure and HLA in healthy donors. CDR1 MNHEY and CDR2 SVGAGI come from the germline V gene. CDR3 length: 15 amino acids. V lost 5 bases and J 2 bases, leaving 15 bases between the germline ends. Overall study findings and caveats: The study assumed roughly uniform donor sequencing depth for presence/absence analyses. Apart from CMV serostatus, no immune exposure information was available.

PCR involved 60 Vbeta and 13 Jbeta primers. Some clones are missing from TCRdb's copy, which holds only in-frame ones; the method was immunoSEQ multiplex PCR. The data contain some 140,000 clones, around 80% of them singletons. For this clone: Antigen unknown.

The chain uses TRBV6-5 and TRBJ1-2; maybe TRBD1 (6 bases). The material sequenced was PBMCs. This clonotype was obtained from a woman between 40 and 50 years old in good health and CMV-seropositive. The CDR3 is CASSTLGRGNYGYTF. In DNA, the CDR3 is TGTGCCAGCAGTACCCTGGGGAGGGGGAACTATGGCTACACCTTC.